This T cell receptor beta chain was identified during a study of T cells in Graves' hyperthyroidism and ophthalmopathy. Study-wide results and caveats: Most clonotypes expanded in thyroid above 0.001 were likewise present in blood.

This clonotype was seen at least ten times. Its target is not known. The V gene end was trimmed by 4 bases and the J gene end by 5 bases; junction bases not matched to a gene: 5. CDR3 length equals 14 residues. The germline V gene encodes CDR1 LGHDT and CDR2 YNNKEL (reference sequence). Regions amplified from RNA transcripts were the TCR beta CDR3 regions. First-round RT-PCR with HTBI primers amplified the TCR CDR3 region. TCRdb re-called the multiplex PCR reads through MiXCR, storing one row per CDR3 protein. The table lists approximately 370,000 distinct CDR3 sequences, about a sixth of them singletons.

This rearrangement joins TRBV3-1 to TRBJ2-3; TRBD2 aligns across 8 bases. Sequencing used blood. The origin of this receptor is a woman in her 30s with Graves' hyperthyroidism that later progressed to Graves' ophthalmopathy. The CDR3 reads CASSLREGEDTQYF. DNA for the CDR3: TGTGCCAGCAGCCTCCGGGAGGGAGAAGATACGCAGTATTTT.